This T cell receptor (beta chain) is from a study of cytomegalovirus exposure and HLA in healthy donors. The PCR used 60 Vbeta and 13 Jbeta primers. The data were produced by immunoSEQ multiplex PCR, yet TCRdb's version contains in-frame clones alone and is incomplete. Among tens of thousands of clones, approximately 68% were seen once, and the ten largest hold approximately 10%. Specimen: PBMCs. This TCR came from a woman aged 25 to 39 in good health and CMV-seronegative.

CDR3 sequence (DNA): TGTGCCAGCAGGCCCCAGGTTCGGAAACCAACTAATGAAAAACTGTTTTTT. Translation: CASRPQVRKPTNEKLFF. The J gene is TRBJ1-4, the V gene TRBV7-9; D uncertain. V lost 6 bases to trimming and J lost 0 bases, with 17 bases between them. The CDR3 is 17 amino acids. The V gene's germline CDR1 is SEHNR and CDR2 FQNEAQ (reference sequence). The entire variable domain, with the rest obtained from reference TRBV7-9 and TRBJ1-4, is as follows: DTGVSQNPRHKITKRGQNVTFRCDPISEHNRLYWYRQTLGQGPEFLTYFQNEAQLEKSRLLSDRFSAERPKGSFSTLEIQRTEQGDSAMYLCASRPQVRKPTNEKLFFGSGTQLSVL.